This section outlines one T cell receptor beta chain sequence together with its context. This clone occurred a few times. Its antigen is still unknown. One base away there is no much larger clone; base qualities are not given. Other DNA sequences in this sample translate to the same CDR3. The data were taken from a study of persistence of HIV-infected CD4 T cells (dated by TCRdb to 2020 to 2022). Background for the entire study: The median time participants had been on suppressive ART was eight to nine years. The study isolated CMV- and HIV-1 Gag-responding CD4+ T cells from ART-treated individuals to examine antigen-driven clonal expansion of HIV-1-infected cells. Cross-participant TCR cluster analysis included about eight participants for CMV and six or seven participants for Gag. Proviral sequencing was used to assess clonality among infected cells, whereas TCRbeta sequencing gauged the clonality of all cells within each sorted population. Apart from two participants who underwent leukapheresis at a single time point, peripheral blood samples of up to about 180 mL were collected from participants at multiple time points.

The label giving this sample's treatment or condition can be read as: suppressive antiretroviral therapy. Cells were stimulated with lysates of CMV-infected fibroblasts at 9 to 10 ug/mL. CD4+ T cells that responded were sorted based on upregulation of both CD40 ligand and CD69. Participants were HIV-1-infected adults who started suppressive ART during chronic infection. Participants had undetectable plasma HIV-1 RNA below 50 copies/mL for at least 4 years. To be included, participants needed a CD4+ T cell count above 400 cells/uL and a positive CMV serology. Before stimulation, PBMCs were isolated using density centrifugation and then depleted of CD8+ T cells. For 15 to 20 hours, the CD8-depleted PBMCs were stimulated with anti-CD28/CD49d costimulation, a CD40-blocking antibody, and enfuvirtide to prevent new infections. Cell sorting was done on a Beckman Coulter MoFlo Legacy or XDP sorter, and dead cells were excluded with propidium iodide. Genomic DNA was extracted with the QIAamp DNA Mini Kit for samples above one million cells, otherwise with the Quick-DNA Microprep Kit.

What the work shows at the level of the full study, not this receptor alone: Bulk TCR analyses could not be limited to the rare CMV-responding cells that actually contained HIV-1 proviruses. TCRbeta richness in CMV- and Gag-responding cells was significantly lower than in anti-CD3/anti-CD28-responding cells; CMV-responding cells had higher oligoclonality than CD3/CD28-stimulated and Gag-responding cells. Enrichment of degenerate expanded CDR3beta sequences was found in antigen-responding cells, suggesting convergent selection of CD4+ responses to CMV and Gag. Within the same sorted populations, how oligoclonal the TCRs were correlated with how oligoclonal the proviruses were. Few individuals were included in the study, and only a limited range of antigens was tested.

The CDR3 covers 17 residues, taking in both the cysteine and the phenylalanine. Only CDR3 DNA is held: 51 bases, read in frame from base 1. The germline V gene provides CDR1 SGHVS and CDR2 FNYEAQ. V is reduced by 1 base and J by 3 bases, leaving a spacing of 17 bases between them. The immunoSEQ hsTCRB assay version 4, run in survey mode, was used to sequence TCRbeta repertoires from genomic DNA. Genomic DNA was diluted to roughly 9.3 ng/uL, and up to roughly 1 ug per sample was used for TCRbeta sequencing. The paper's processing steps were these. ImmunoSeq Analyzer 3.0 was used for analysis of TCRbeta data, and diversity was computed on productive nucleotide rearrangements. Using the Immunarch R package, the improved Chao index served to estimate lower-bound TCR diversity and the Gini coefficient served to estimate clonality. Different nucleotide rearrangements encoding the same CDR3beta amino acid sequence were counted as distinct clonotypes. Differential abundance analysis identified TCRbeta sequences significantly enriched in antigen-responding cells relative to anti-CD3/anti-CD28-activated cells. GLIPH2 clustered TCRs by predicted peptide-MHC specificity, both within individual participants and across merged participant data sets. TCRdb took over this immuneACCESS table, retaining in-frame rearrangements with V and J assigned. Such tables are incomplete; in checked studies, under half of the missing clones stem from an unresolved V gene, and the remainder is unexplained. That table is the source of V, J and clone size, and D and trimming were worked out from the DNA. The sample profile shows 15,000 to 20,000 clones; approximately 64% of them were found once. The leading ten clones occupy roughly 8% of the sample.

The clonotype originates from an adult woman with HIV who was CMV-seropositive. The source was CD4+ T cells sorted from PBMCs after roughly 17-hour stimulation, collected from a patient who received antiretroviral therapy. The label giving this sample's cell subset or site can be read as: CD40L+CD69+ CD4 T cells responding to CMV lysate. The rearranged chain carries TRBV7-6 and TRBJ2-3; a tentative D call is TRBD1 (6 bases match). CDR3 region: CASSLEGPGVGTDTQYF. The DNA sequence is TGTGCCAGCAGCTTAGAGGGACCAGGGGTAGGGACAGATACGCAGTATTTT. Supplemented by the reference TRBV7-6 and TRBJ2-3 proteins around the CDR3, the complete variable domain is GAGVSQSPRYKVTKRGQDVALRCDPISGHVSLYWYRQALGQGPEFLTYFNYEAQQDKSGLPNDRFSAERPEGSISTLTIQRTEQRDSAMYRCASSLEGPGVGTDTQYFGPGTRLTVL.